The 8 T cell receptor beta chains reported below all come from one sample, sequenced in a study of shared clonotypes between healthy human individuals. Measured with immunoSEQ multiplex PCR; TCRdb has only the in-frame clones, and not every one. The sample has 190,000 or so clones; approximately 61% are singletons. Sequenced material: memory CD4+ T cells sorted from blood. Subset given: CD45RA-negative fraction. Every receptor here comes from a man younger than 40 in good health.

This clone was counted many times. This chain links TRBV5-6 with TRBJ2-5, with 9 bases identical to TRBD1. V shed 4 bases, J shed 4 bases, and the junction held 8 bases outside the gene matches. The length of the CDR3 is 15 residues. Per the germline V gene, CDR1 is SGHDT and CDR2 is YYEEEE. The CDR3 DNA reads TGTGCCAGCAGCCCAACAGGGGGCGGCTCAGAGACCCAGTACTTC. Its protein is CASSPTGGGSETQYF.

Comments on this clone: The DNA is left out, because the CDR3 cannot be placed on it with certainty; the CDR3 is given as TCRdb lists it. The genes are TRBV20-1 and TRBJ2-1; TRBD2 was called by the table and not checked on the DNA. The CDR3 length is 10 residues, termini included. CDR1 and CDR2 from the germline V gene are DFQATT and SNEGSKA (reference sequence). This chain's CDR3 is CSARWATGIF.

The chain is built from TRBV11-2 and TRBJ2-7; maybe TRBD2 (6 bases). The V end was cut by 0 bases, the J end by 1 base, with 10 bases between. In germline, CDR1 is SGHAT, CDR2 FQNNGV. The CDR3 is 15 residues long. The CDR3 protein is CASSLDLARSYEQYF. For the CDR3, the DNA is TGTGCCAGCAGCTTAGATCTAGCGCGATCCTACGAGCAGTACTTC. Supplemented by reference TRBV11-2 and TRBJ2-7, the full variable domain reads EAGVAQSPRYKIIEKRQSVAFWCNPISGHATLYWYQQILGQGPKLLIQFQNNGVVDDSQLPKDRFSAERLKGVDSTLKIQPAKLEDSAVYLCASSLDLARSYEQYFGPGTRLTVT.

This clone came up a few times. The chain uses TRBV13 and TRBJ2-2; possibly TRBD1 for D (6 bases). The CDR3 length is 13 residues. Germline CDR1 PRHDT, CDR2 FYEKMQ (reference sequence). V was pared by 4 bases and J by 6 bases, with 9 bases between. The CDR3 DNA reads TGTGCCAGCAGCTCGACAGGAGCCGGGGAGCTGTTTTTT. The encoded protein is CASSSTGAGELFF.

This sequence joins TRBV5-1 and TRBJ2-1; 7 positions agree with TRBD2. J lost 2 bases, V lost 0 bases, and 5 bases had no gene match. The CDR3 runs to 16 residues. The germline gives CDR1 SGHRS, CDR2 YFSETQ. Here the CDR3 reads CASSLASGTAYNEQFF. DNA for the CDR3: TGCGCCAGCAGCTTGGCCAGCGGGACGGCCTACAATGAGCAGTTCTTC.

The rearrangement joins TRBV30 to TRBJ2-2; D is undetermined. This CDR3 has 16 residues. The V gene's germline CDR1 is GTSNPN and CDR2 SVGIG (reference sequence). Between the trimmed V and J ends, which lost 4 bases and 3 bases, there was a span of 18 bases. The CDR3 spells CAWKRRKFQDTGELFF. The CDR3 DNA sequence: TGTGCCTGGAAAAGACGAAAATTTCAAGACACCGGGGAGCTGTTTTTT.

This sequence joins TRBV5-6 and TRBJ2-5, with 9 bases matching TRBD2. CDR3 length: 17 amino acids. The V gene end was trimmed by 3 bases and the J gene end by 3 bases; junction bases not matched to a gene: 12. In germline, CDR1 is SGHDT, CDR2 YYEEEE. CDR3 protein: CASSSSPTSGFKETQYF. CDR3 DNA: TGTGCCAGCAGCTCATCCCCGACTAGCGGATTTAAAGAGACCCAGTACTTC.

Written as DNA, the CDR3 is TGTGCCAGCAGCTTGGTGGGCGGGAGGGTTATGAATGAGCAGTTCTTC. This codes for CASSLVGGRVMNEQFF. The chain joins TRBV5-5 to TRBJ2-1; 9 bases match TRBD2. V trimming: 0 bases; J trimming: 7 bases; junction bases outside the gene matches: 8. CDR3 length: 16 amino acids. Germline CDR1 and CDR2: SGHKS and YYEKEE (reference sequence).